Listed below are T cell receptor beta chains from one sample, sequenced in a study of CD8 T cells in Susac syndrome. TCRdb ran MiXCR on the immunoSEQ multiplex PCR reads and lists one entry per CDR3 protein. The table includes over 130,000 distinct CDR3 sequences, around 95% detected once. Sequencing input: CD4+ T cells from PBMCs. The receptors originated from a human donor with Susac syndrome. Each CDR3 is given with its conserved first and last residue. A D gene is named only where the DNA matches it firmly. Clone size, where shown, is once, few, many, or a class for clones that have expanded.

TRBJ1-1 . TRBV4-1 . CASSQGGSRYTEAFF TGCGCCAGCAGCCAAGGGGGAAGTCGGTACACTGAAGCTTTCTTT
TRBJ1-1 . TRBV28 TRBD1 CATDRVGTEAFF TGTGCCACCGACAGGGTAGGCACTGAAGCTTTCTTT
TRBJ1-2 . TRBV20-1 TRBD1 CSAIRQGNYGYTF TGCAGTGCAATACGACAGGGAAACTATGGCTACACCTTC
TRBJ2-7 once TRBV20-1 . CSARDTLGASSYEQYF TGCAGTGCTAGAGATACGCTGGGAGCAAGCTCCTACGAGCAGTACTTC
TRBJ1-1 . TRBV20-1 . CSAETPNTEAFF TGCAGTGCTGAAACACCGAACACTGAAGCTTTCTTT
TRBJ1-1 once TRBV30 . CAWSRDEVFGEAFF TGTGCCTGGAGTCGGGACGAGGTGTTTGGTGAAGCTTTCTTT
TRBJ1-1 . TRBV12-3/TRBV12-4 TRBD1 CASKDRAVTEAFF TGTGCCAGCAAGGACAGGGCTGTCACTGAAGCTTTCTTT
TRBJ2-7 . TRBV20-1 TRBD1 CSAQDPGQGLDEQYF TGCAGTGCTCAAGATCCGGGACAGGGGCTCGACGAGCAGTACTTC
TRBJ1-5 . TRBV18 . CASSLEQSDIQPQHF TGTGCCAGCTCACTGGAACAGTCGGACATTCAGCCCCAGCATTTT
TRBJ1-4 . TRBV15 . CATSGKIGKLFF TGTGCCACCAGCGGAAAGATCGGAAAACTGTTTTTT
TRBJ2-3 . TRBV20-1 TRBD1 CSAGQGAADTQYF TGCAGTGCTGGACAGGGGGCCGCAGATACGCAGTATTTT
TRBJ1-1 . TRBV20-1 . CSAGDGQDTEAFF TGCAGTGCTGGTGACGGGCAAGACACTGAAGCTTTCTTT
TRBJ1-3 . TRBV7-8 . CASSLEGFGNTIYF TGTGCCAGCAGCTTGGAGGGATTCGGAAACACCATATATTTT
TRBJ1-5 . TRBV7-3 . CASSADGWVGGDQPQHF TGTGCCAGCAGCGCCGATGGTTGGGTAGGGGGAGATCAGCCCCAGCATTTT
TRBJ2-1 . TRBV29-1 TRBD2 CSVDYRLAGYNEQFF TGCAGCGTTGATTACAGACTAGCGGGTTACAATGAGCAGTTCTTC
TRBJ2-7 . TRBV4-1 . CASSQDEDGYEQYF TGCGCCAGCAGCCAGGATGAGGACGGCTACGAGCAGTACTTC
TRBJ2-7 . TRBV14 . CASSRVDRPYEQYF TGTGCCAGCAGCCGAGTCGACAGACCCTACGAGCAGTACTTC
TRBJ2-1 few TRBV6-1 TRBD1 CASRRSQGASNEQFF TGTGCCAGCAGACGATCCCAGGGGGCCTCGAATGAGCAGTTCTTC
TRBJ2-7 . TRBV20-1 TRBD1 CSARVQGALYEQYF TGCAGTGCTAGGGTACAGGGGGCCCTCTACGAGCAGTACTTC
TRBJ2-3 . TRBV4-2 . CASSQDGGTPTTDTQYF TGTGCCAGCAGCCAAGATGGGGGGACCCCCACCACAGATACGCAGTATTTT
TRBJ2-3 . TRBV29-1 TRBD2 CSVTLSGRVDTQYF TGCAGCGTTACTCTAAGCGGGAGGGTGGATACGCAGTATTTT
TRBJ2-7 . TRBV29-1 . CSVGSRVEDEQYF TGCAGCGTGGGGTCCAGGGTGGAAGACGAGCAGTACTTC
TRBJ1-1 . TRBV20-1 . CSARSQASWGTEAFF TGCAGTGCTAGGTCCCAAGCCTCATGGGGCACTGAAGCTTTCTTT
TRBJ2-1 . TRBV24-1 TRBD2 CATSDSSRGVGEQFF TGTGCCACCAGTGATTCGAGTCGGGGGGTCGGTGAGCAGTTCTTC
TRBJ2-3 once TRBV7-2 . CASSFVWADTQYF TGTGCCAGCAGCTTTGTTTGGGCAGATACGCAGTATTTT
TRBJ1-2 . TRBV25-1 TRBD1 CASSDGTAYGYTF TGTGCCAGCAGTGACGGGACAGCCTATGGCTACACCTTC
TRBJ2-2 . TRBV4-1 . CASSQYLRGQSNTGELFF TGCGCCAGCAGCCAGTACCTCCGAGGACAGTCGAACACCGGGGAGCTGTTTTTT